This T cell receptor (beta chain) comes out of a study of spatial heterogeneity in lung cancer. General study points: In tumors, expanded intratumoral alpha and beta TCR counts tracked mutation counts. Among tumor T cells, estimated coverage was roughly 7.4% for alpha chains and around 13% for beta chains.

Indicated time point: sample taken at primary tumor resection. Samples came from roughly 75 TRACERx patients with untreated early-stage lung cancer. Sample share makes this clonotype medium-sized. What it recognizes is unknown. TCRdb recomputed calls from the 5' RACE reads with MiXCR, one row per CDR3 protein. The sample has approximately 5,000 distinct CDR3 sequences, approximately 6.5% seen once. CDR1 MNHNY and CDR2 SVGAGI come from the germline V gene (reference sequence). The length of the CDR3 is 19 residues. Trimming stripped 0 bases from V and 2 bases from J, with 23 bases between. This rearrangement joins TRBV6-6 to TRBJ2-7; the D is unclear. The source material was lung tumor tissue, sampled at surgery. The receptor comes from a male donor with early-stage non-small cell lung cancer. The CDR3 bases are TGTGCCAGCAGTTACTCGAGGAGTGGGTTAGGGATGTCGGCCTACGAGCAGTACTTC. Translating gives CASSYSRSGLGMSAYEQYF.